The 13 T cell receptor beta chains listed next were all sequenced from one sample in a study of technical replicates of blood from several donors. TCRdb keeps only in-frame clones here, not all; method: immunoSEQ multiplex PCR. Of around 70,000 clones listed, approximately 94% are singletons. Sequences were obtained from T cells isolated from PBMCs. Receptor source: a human donor in good health.

The V and J genes are TRBV4-2 and TRBJ1-5; no clear D. Looked up from germline, CDR1 is LGHNA and CDR2 is YNFKEQ. V was trimmed by 3 bases and J by 4 bases, leaving 13 bases between them. CDR3 length equals 15 residues. CDR3 amino acids: CASSHRDTINQPQHF. Written as DNA, the CDR3 is TGTGCCAGCAGCCATAGAGACACAATAAATCAGCCCCAGCATTTT.

The CDR3 loop reads CASSEMGRGKKGIEQYF. For the CDR3, the DNA is TGCGCCAGCAGTGAGATGGGGCGGGGGAAGAAGGGGATCGAGCAGTACTTC. The rearrangement joins TRBV10-2 to TRBJ2-7; 7 nucleotides align to TRBD2. With V trimmed by 2 bases and J by 6 bases, 16 bases remained unmatched. Germline CDR1 is WSHSY and CDR2 is SAAADI. CDR3 length equals 17 residues.

The rearrangement uses TRBV13 and TRBJ1-2; D not certain. Per the germline V gene, CDR1 is PRHDT and CDR2 is FYEKMQ (reference sequence). The CDR3 contains 14 residues. Trimming took 1 base from V and 0 from J, leaving 6 bases between them. The CDR3 here is CASSLERSNYGYTF. CDR3 DNA: TGTGCCAGCAGCTTAGAACGGTCTAACTATGGCTACACCTTC.

The chain carries TRBV29-1 and TRBJ2-1, with 8 bases matching TRBD2. Trimming at V came to 0 bases and at J to 3 bases, leaving 16 bases not matched to a gene. The length of the CDR3 is 19 residues. The germline V gene encodes CDR1 SQVTM and CDR2 ANQGSEA. CDR3 nucleotides: TGCAGCGTTGAAGATCCACAAAGGAGAGTAGCGGGGTTCTACAATGAGCAGTTCTTC. Translation: CSVEDPQRRVAGFYNEQFF.

For the CDR3, the DNA is TGTGCCAGCAGTGAAGTCCGGGAAAGGGTCCGATCCGGGGAGCTGTTTTTT. Encoded protein: CASSEVRERVRSGELFF. The chain recombines TRBV6-1 with TRBJ2-2; possibly TRBD2 for D (5 bases). V was shortened by 1 base and J by 6 bases, with 18 bases between the two germline ends. CDR1 is MNHNS and CDR2 is SASEGT in the germline V gene. The CDR3 has 17 amino acids.

V is TRBV11-2 and J is TRBJ2-1, with TRBD2 matching over 9 bases. CDR1 is SGHAT, CDR2 FQNNGV, per germline. The CDR3 has 15 amino acids. V trimming: 3 bases; J trimming: 7 bases; junction bases outside the gene matches: 7. CDR3 residues: CASSLGGRGKNEQFF. The CDR3 DNA is TGTGCCAGCAGCTTGGGCGGGAGGGGTAAAAATGAGCAGTTCTTC.

V usage is TRBV18 and J usage is TRBJ2-5; D perhaps matches TRBD1 (6 bases). CDR1 is KGHSH and CDR2 is LQKENI in the germline V gene. The V and J ends lost 2 bases and 2 bases respectively, with 9 bases between them. The CDR3 has 14 residues. CDR3 DNA sequence: TGTGCCAGCTCACCATTCAGGGGTCAAGAGACCCAGTACTTC. Translating gives CASSPFRGQETQYF.

This clone was recorded only once. V gene TRBV27 combines with J gene TRBJ1-5, with D perhaps matching TRBD1 (5 bases). CDR3 size: 14 residues. V lost 7 bases and J 3 bases, leaving 13 bases between the germline ends. CDR1 and CDR2 (germline): MNHEY, SMNVEV (reference sequence). The CDR3 sequence is CASIGRGSNQPQHF. In DNA form, the CDR3 reads TGTGCCAGCATTGGGAGGGGCTCCAATCAGCCCCAGCATTTT.

V gene TRBV7-9 combines with J gene TRBJ1-2; a weak D match, TRBD1 (5 bases). Germline CDR1 is SEHNR and CDR2 is FQNEAQ (reference sequence). Trimming took 1 base from V and 6 from J, leaving 9 bases between them. The CDR3 consists of 13 residues. CDR3 nucleotides: TGTGCCAGCAGCTTAGGGCCAGGGAATGGCTACACCTTC. It translates to CASSLGPGNGYTF.

V usage is TRBV11-2 and J usage is TRBJ1-2; perhaps TRBD1 as D (6 bases). Germline values: CDR1 SGHAT, CDR2 FQNNGV. The CDR3 is made up of 14 amino acids. Trimming removed 0 bases at V and 4 bases at J, with 9 bases between. CDR3 residues: CASSLDPGAYGYTF. Here the CDR3 DNA reads TGTGCCAGCAGCTTAGACCCAGGGGCCTATGGCTACACCTTC. The full variable domain, its missing parts supplied by reference TRBV11-2 and TRBJ1-2, is EAGVAQSPRYKIIEKRQSVAFWCNPISGHATLYWYQQILGQGPKLLIQFQNNGVVDDSQLPKDRFSAERLKGVDSTLKIQPAKLEDSAVYLCASSLDPGAYGYTFGSGTRLTVV.

The V and J genes are TRBV4-1 and TRBJ2-7; D not certain. The CDR3 has 14 amino acids. Germline CDR1 and CDR2: MGHRA and YSYEKL. The V and J ends lost 0 bases and 1 base respectively, with 7 bases between them. The CDR3 DNA reads TGCGCCAGCAGCCAAGAGGGCCATTCCTACGAGCAGTACTTC. It translates to CASSQEGHSYEQYF.

The rearrangement joins TRBV27 to TRBJ2-3, with 8 bases aligning to TRBD2. This CDR3 is 18 amino acids long. The V gene end was trimmed by 4 bases and the J gene end by 0 bases; junction bases not matched to a gene: 12. The germline V gene has CDR1 MNHEY and CDR2 SMNVEV (reference sequence). The CDR3 DNA sequence: TGTGCCAGCAGTTATGGTCCGAGACTAGCGACAAGCACAGATACGCAGTATTTT. It yields the protein CASSYGPRLATSTDTQYF.

The chain uses TRBV30 and TRBJ2-3; 9 nucleotides agree with TRBD2. CDR3 length: 15 amino acids. Germline loops: CDR1 GTSNPN, CDR2 SVGIG (reference sequence). J lost 4 bases, V lost 0 bases, and 5 bases had no gene match. CDR3 in amino acids: CAWSVGSGSADTQYF. The CDR3 DNA is TGTGCCTGGAGTGTCGGTAGCGGGAGTGCAGATACGCAGTATTTT.